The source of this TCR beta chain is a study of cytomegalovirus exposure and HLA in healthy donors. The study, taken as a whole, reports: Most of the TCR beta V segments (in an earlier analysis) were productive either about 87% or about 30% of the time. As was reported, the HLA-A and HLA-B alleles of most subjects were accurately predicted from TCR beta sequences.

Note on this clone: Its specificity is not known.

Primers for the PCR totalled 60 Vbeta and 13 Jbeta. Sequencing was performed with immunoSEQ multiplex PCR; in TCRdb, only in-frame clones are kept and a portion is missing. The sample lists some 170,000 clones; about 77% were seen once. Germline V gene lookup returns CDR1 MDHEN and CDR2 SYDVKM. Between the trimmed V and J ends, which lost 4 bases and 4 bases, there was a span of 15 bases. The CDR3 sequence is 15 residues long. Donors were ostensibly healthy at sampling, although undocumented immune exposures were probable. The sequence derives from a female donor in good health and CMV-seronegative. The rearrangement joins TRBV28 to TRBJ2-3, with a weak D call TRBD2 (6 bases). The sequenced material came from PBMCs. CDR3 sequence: CASSSSGGFSDTQYF. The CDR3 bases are TGTGCCAGCAGTTCGAGTGGAGGGTTCTCAGATACGCAGTATTTT.